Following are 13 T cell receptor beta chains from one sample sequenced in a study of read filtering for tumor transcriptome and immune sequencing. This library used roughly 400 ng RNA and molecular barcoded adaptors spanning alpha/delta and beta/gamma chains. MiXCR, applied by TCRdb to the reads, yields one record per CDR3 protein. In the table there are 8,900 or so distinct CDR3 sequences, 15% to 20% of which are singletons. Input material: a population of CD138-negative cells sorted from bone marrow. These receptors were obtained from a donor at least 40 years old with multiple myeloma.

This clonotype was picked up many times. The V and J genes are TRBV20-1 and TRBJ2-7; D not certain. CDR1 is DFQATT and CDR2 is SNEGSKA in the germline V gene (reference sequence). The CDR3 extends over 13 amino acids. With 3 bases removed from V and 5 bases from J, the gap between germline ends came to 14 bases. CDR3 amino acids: CSASIGLKDEQYF. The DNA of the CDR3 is TGCAGTGCTAGTATCGGCCTTAAGGACGAGCAGTACTTC.

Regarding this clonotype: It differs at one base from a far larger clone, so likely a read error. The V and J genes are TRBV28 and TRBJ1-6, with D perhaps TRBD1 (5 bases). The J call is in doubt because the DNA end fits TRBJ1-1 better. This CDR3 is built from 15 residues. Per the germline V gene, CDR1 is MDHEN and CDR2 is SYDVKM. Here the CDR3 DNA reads TGTGCCAGCAGTTTAACGTTAAAGGGGAACACTCAAGCTTTCTTT. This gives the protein CASSLTLKGNTQAFF.

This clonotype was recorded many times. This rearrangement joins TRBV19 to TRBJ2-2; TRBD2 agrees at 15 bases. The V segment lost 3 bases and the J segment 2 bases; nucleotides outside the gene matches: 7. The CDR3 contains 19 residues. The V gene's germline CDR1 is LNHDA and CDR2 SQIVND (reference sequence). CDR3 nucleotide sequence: TGTGCCAGTAGTATTATCGGACTAGCGGGAGGGACAAACACCGGGGAGCTGTTTTTT. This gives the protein CASSIIGLAGGTNTGELFF. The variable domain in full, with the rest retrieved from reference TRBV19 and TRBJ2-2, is DGGITQSPKYLFRKEGQNVTLSCEQNLNHDAMYWYRQDPGQGLRLIYYSQIVNDFQKGDIAEGYSVSREKKESFPLTVTSAQKNPTAFYLCASSIIGLAGGTNTGELFFGEGSRLTVL.

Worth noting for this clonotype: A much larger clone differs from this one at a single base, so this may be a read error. DNA of the CDR3: TGTGCCAGCAGTTATAGTGTGGCCGATGAGCGGTTCTTC. Its protein is CASSYSVADERFF. The chain has TRBV6-1 and TRBJ2-1; D is ambiguous. The CDR3 covers 13 residues. Germline V gene sequence: CDR1 MNHNS, CDR2 SASEGT.

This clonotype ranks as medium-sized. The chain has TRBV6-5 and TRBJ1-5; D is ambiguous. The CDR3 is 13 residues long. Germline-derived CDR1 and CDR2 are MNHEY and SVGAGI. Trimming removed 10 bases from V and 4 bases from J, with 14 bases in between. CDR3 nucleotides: TGTGCCACGAGCACCAAATCTAATCAGCCCCAGCATTTT. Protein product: CATSTKSNQPQHF.

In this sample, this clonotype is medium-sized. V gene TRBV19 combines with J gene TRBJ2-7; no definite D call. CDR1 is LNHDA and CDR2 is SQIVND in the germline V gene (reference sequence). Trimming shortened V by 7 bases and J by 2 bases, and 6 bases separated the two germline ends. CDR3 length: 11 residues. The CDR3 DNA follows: TGTGCCAGTAAAGACGCCTACGAGCAGTACTTC. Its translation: CASKDAYEQYF.

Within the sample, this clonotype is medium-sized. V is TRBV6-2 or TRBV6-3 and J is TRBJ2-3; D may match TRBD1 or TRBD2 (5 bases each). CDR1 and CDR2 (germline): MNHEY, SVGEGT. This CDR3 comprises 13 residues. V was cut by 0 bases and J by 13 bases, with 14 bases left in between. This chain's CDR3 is CASSYSLEGLEYF. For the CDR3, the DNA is TGTGCCAGCAGTTACTCCCTCGAGGGGCTGGAGTATTTT.

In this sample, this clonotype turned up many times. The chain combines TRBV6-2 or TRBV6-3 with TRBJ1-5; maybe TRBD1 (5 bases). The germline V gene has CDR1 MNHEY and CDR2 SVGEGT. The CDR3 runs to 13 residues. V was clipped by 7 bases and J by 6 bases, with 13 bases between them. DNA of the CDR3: TGTGCCAGCACCTATGGCGGGACTCAGCCCCAGCATTTT. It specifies CASTYGGTQPQHF.

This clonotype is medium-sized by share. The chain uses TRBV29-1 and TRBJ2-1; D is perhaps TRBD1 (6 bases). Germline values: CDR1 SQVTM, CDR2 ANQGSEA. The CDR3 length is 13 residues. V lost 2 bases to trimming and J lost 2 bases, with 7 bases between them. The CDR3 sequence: CSVERDTYNEQFF. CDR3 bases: TGCAGCGTTGAAAGGGACACCTACAATGAGCAGTTCTTC.

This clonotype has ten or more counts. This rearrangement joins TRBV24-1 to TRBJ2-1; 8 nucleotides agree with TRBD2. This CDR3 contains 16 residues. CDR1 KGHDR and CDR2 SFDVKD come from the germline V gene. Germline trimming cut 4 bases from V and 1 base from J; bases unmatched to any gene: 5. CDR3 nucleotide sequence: TGTGCCACCAGTGACCCCAGCGGGAGATCCTACAATGAGCAGTTCTTC. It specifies CATSDPSGRSYNEQFF.

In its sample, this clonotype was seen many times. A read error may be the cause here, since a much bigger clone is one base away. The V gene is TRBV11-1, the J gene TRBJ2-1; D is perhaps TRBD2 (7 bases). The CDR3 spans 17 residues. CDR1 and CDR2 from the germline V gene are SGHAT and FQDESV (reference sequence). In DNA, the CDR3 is TGTGCCAGCAGCCCCGGGGGGCGGGTTTTCACCTACAATGGGCAGTTCTTC. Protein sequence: CASSPGGRVFTYNGQFF.

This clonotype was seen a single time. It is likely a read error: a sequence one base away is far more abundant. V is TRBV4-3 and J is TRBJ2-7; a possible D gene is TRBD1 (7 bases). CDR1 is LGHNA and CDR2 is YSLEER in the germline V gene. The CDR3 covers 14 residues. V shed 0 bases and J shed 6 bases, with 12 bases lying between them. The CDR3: CASSQEEGAGEQYF. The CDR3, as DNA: TGCGCCAGCAGCCAAGAGGAGGGGGCAGGCGAGCAGTACTTC.

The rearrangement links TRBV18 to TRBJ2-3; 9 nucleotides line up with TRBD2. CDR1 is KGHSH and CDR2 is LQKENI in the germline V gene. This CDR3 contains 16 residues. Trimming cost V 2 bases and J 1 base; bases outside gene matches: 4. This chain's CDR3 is CASSPGLAGRTDTQYF. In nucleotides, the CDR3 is TGTGCCAGCTCACCAGGGCTAGCGGGGCGCACAGATACGCAGTATTTT.